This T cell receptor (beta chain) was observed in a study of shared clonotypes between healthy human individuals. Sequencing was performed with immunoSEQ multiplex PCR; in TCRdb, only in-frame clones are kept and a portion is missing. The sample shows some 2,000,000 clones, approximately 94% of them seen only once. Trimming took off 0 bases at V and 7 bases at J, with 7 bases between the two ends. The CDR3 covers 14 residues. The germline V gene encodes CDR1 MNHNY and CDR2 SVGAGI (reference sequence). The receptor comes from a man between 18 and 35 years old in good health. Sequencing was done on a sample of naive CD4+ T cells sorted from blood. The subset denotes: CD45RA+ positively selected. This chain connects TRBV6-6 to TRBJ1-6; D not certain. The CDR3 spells CASSYSAVNSPLHF. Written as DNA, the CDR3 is TGTGCCAGCAGTTACTCAGCAGTAAATTCACCCCTCCACTTT.